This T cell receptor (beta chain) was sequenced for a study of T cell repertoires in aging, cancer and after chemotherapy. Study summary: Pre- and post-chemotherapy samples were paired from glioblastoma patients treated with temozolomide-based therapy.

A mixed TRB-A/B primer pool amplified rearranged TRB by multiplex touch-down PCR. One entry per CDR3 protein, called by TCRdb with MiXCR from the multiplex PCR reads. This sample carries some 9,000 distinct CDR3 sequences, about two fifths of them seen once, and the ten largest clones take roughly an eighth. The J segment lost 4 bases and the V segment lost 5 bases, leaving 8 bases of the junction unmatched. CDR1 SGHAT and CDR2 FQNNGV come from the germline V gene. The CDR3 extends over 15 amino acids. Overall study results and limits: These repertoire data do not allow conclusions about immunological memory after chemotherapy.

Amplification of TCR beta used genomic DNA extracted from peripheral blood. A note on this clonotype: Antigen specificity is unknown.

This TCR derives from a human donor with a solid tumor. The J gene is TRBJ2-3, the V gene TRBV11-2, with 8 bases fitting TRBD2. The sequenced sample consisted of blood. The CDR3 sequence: CASSPRIGRADTQYF. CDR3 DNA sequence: TGTGCCAGCAGCCCAAGAATCGGGAGGGCAGATACGCAGTATTTT.